These 4 T cell receptor beta chains originate from one sample sequenced in a study of Graves' ophthalmopathy and Graves' hyperthyroidism. Researchers took RNA transcripts and amplified TCR beta CDR3 regions from them. HTBI primers were employed in first-round RT-PCR, then a second-round multiplex PCR followed. TCRdb re-derived calls from the multiplex PCR reads in MiXCR, one entry per CDR3 protein. Of about 160,000 distinct CDR3 sequences listed, around two fifths are singletons. The sample comprised peripheral blood. The source is a woman in her 40s with Graves' ophthalmopathy.

This clonotype was seen only a few times. The chain carries TRBV6-1 and TRBJ1-1, with 7 positions matching TRBD1. Germline CDR1 reads MNHNS; CDR2 reads SASEGT. The CDR3 has 13 amino acids. Trimming cost V 6 bases and J 3 bases; bases outside gene matches: 4. CDR3 DNA: TGTGCCAGCAGGATCCAGGGGGACACTGAAGCTTTCTTT. It specifies CASRIQGDTEAFF.

The chain joins TRBV6-5 to TRBJ1-2; TRBD1 agrees at 8 bases. Germline CDR1 reads MNHEY; CDR2 reads SVGAGI. The CDR3 extends over 14 amino acids. Trimming removed 1 base from V and 6 bases from J; junction bases left unmatched: 4. This CDR3 reads CASSYLDREDGYTF. The CDR3 DNA reads TGTGCCAGCAGTTACTTGGACAGGGAGGATGGCTACACCTTC.

Many counts were recorded for this clonotype. CDR3 in DNA: TGCAGCGTTGGACTAGTGGGGTCCATCGAGCAGTACTTC. This gives the protein CSVGLVGSIEQYF. The chain recombines TRBV29-1 with TRBJ2-7; D is perhaps TRBD2 (6 bases). The CDR3 runs to 13 residues. Per the germline V gene, CDR1 is SQVTM and CDR2 is ANQGSEA. V was cut by 4 bases and J by 6 bases, with 16 bases left in between.

The sample holds one count of this clonotype. V and J are TRBV6-1 and TRBJ2-7; possibly TRBD1 or TRBD2 for D (5 bases each). Germline V gene lookup returns CDR1 MNHNS and CDR2 SASEGT. This CDR3 region has 14 residues. V lost 6 bases, J lost 3 bases, and 15 bases lay in between. The CDR3 reads CASRAGTYDYEQYF. CDR3 in DNA: TGTGCCAGCAGGGCCGGGACGTATGACTACGAGCAGTACTTC.